This TCR beta chain was sequenced during a study of regulatory T cells in long-lasting Graves disease. This clonotype was counted ten times or more. Arm-PCR of CDR3 regions and iRepertoire HTBI primers were the basis on which TCR beta libraries were built. TCRdb reprocessed the multiplex PCR reads with MiXCR, giving one entry per CDR3 protein. The top ten clones hold about 11% of a sample with some 410,000 distinct CDR3 sequences, about a sixth of them seen once. Germline V gene lookup returns CDR1 SGHAT and CDR2 FQNNGV. CDR3 length equals 13 residues. Trimming took off 5 bases at V and 4 bases at J, with 12 bases between the two ends. As for time point: newly diagnosed GD, antithyroid drugs for less than 3 months. RNA from PBMCs was the source of the TCR library. Patient provenance is recorded as an endocrinology department in Xi'an, China. These sequences were also reported in another study, on T cells in Graves' hyperthyroidism and ophthalmopathy. That source adds: With the HTBI primer set, the TCR CDR3 went through a first round of RT-PCR.

This sequence joins TRBV11-2 and TRBJ2-7; D possibly corresponds to TRBD2 (5 bases). Sequences were derived from peripheral blood mononuclear cells (PBMCs), sampled at new diagnosis, from a patient treated with antithyroid drugs. The receptor comes from a woman in her twenties or thirties with Graves disease. The CDR3 is CASSLRGQYEQYF. The CDR3 DNA sequence: TGTGCCAGCAGCCTAAGAGGGCAGTACGAGCAGTACTTC.